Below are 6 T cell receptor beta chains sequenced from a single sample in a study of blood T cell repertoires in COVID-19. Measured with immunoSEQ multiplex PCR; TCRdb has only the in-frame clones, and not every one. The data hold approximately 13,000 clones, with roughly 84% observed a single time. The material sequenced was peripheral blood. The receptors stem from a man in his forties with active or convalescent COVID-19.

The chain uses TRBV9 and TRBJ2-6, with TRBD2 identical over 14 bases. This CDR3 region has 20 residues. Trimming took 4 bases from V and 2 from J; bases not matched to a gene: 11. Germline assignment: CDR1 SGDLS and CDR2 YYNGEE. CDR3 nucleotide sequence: TGTGCCAGCAGCCTACACCCGGGACTAGCGGGAGTTGCTGGGGCCAACGTCCTGACTTTC. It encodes CASSLHPGLAGVAGANVLTF.

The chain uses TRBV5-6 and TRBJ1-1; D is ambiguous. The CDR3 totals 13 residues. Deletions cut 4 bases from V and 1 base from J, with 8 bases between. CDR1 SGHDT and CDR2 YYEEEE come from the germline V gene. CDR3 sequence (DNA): TGTGCCAGCAGCAATTACAGGAACACTGAAGCTTTCTTT. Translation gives CASSNYRNTEAFF.

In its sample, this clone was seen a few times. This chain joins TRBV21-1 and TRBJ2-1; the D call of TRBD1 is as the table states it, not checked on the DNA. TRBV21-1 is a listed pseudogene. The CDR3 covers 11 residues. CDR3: CASSKNIEQFF. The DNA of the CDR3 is TGTGCCAGCAGCAAAAACATCGAGCAGTTCTTC.

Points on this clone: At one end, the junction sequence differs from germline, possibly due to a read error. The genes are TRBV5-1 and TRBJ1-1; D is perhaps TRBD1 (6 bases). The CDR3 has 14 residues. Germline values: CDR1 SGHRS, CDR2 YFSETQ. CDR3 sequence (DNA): TGCGCCAACAGCCCGGGGGGCGGTAACACTGAAGCTTTCTTT. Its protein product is CANSPGGGNTEAFF.

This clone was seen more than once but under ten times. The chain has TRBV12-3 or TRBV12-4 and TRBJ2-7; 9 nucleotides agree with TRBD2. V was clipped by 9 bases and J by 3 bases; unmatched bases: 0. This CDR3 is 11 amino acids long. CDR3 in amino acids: CARTSGYEQYF. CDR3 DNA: TGTGCCAGGACTAGCGGCTACGAGCAGTACTTC.

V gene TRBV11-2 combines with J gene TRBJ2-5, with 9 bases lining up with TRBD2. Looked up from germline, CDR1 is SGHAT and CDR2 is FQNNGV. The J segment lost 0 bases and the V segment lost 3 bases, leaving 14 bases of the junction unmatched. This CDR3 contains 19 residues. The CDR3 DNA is TGTGCCAGCAGCTTCCCGGGGAACGGGACTAGCAGAAACCAAGAGACCCAGTACTTC. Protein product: CASSFPGNGTSRNQETQYF.